What follows is one T cell receptor beta chain and its context. The record originates from a study of blood T cell repertoires in COVID-19. The age range of participants was 18 to 89 years, with residence in 20 to 25 US areas. Using immunoSEQ multiplex PCR, the repertoire was profiled, and TCRdb retains in-frame clones only, with some absent. The data hold approximately 200,000 clones, with just under 90% observed a single time. V lost 6 bases, J lost 3 bases, and 5 bases lay in between. This CDR3 is built from 11 residues. The clonotype comes from a man aged 30-40 years who had recovered from COVID-19. The chain employs TRBV12-3 or TRBV12-4 and TRBJ2-5; no clear D. Sequencing was performed on PBMCs or T cells enriched from blood (not recorded which). CDR3 sequence (DNA): TGTGCCAGCAGCCGTAAAGAGACCCAGTACTTC. Translation: CASSRKETQYF.